One sample yielded the 25 T cell receptor beta chains listed below, sequenced in a study of blood T cell repertoires in COVID-19. The method was immunoSEQ multiplex PCR; TCRdb's version includes in-frame clones alone and lacks a portion of them. Among fewer than 65,000 clones, approximately 84% were seen once, and the ten largest hold approximately 3.4%. What was sequenced was peripheral blood. The receptor source for this set is a man in his fifties or sixties with acute or convalescent COVID-19.

This clone is a singleton in its sample. CDR3 nucleotides: TGTGCCAGCAGTTATTCCTGGGGGGGCAACTATGGCTACACCTTC. It is translated as CASSYSWGGNYGYTF. This chain joins TRBV6-5 and TRBJ1-2, with D possibly TRBD1 on 6 matching bases. The CDR3 covers 15 residues. Germline CDR1 and CDR2: MNHEY and SVGAGI. The V end lost 3 bases, the J end lost 2 bases, and 13 bases lay between the germline ends.

V usage is TRBV27 and J usage is TRBJ2-5, with a tentative D call TRBD2 (7 bases). Germline CDR1 is MNHEY and CDR2 is SMNVEV (reference sequence). Trimming cost V 4 bases and J 4 bases, with 13 bases left between them. This CDR3 contains 14 residues. The CDR3 bases are TGTGCCAGCAGTTCAACCGGGGGGCGAGAGACCCAGTACTTC. Protein product: CASSSTGGRETQYF.

The V call is TRBV4-1, the J call TRBJ1-1; D ambiguous. Looked up from germline, CDR1 is MGHRA and CDR2 is YSYEKL. This CDR3 is built from 15 residues. Trimming took off 1 base at V and 6 bases at J, with 15 bases between the two ends. This chain's CDR3 is CASSQGGLRGSEAFF. CDR3 sequence (DNA): TGCGCCAGCAGCCAAGGAGGGCTTCGCGGTTCTGAAGCTTTCTTT.

The chain joins TRBV5-1 to TRBJ1-5, with 9 positions matching TRBD1. This CDR3 spans 15 amino acids. The V segment lost 4 bases and the J segment 1 base; nucleotides outside the gene matches: 3. From germline, CDR1 is SGHRS and CDR2 YFSETQ. CDR3 sequence: CASSPGQGSNQPQHF. The CDR3 DNA is TGCGCCAGCAGCCCAGGACAGGGGAGCAATCAGCCCCAGCATTTT.

The sample holds a few counts of this clone. V gene TRBV10-1 combines with J gene TRBJ2-7; D is perhaps TRBD2 (6 bases). The CDR3 totals 13 residues. The V gene lost 3 bases and the J gene lost 5 bases, with 11 bases spanning the gap. Per germline, CDR1 WNHNN and CDR2 SYGVQD (reference sequence). The CDR3 reads CASSDRGFNEQYF. The CDR3 nucleotides are TGCGCCAGCAGTGACCGGGGGTTCAACGAGCAGTACTTC.

On this clone itself: Other DNA sequences in the sample encode the same CDR3. The V gene is TRBV9, the J gene TRBJ2-7; D not resolved. The CDR3 spans 14 residues. In germline, CDR1 is SGDLS, CDR2 YYNGEE. The germline V and J ends were trimmed by 0 bases and 0 bases, with 7 bases remaining between them. In DNA form, the CDR3 reads TGTGCCAGCAGCGTAGACCCCAGCTCCTACGAGCAGTACTTC. Its protein is CASSVDPSSYEQYF.

This clone appeared a single time. The gene calls are TRBV5-6 and TRBJ1-1; D call uncertain. CDR3 length equals 11 residues. In germline, CDR1 is SGHDT, CDR2 YYEEEE. V shed 0 bases and J shed 8 bases, with 5 bases lying between them. The CDR3 protein is CASSLAREAFF. CDR3 nucleotide sequence: TGTGCCAGCAGCTTGGCGCGGGAAGCTTTCTTT. Supplemented by reference TRBV5-6 and TRBJ1-1, the full variable domain reads DAGVTQSPTHLIKTRGQQVTLRCSPKSGHDTVSWYQQALGQGPQFIFQYYEEEERQRGNFPDRFSGHQFPNYSSELNVNALLLGDSALYLCASSLAREAFFGQGTRLTVV.

This chain connects TRBV10-3 to TRBJ1-2, with a possible D match to TRBD1 (5 bases). This CDR3 comprises 13 residues. V shed 6 bases and J shed 8 bases, with 16 bases lying between them. The germline V gene encodes CDR1 ENHRY and CDR2 SYGVKD. The CDR3, as DNA: TGTGCCATCAGGGGGGGTAGGGAGGACGGCTACACCTTC. Its translation is CAIRGGREDGYTF.

The genes are TRBV11-2 and TRBJ1-2; D remains ambiguous. V dropped 1 base and J dropped 1 base, with 10 bases sitting between them. The CDR3 runs 15 residues. CDR1 is SGHAT, CDR2 FQNNGV, per germline. The CDR3 nucleotides are TGTGCCAGCAGCTTAGCATTGGAGAGTAACTATGGCTACACCTTC. Protein: CASSLALESNYGYTF.

The chain uses TRBV5-1 and TRBJ1-1; D is unclear. The germline V gene encodes CDR1 SGHRS and CDR2 YFSETQ. CDR3 length equals 15 residues. Trimming shortened V by 2 bases and J by 4 bases, and 15 bases separated the two germline ends. The CDR3 reads CASSFSGSVGTEAFF. CDR3 nucleotides: TGCGCCAGCAGCTTTTCGGGGTCCGTGGGCACTGAAGCTTTCTTT.

The sample holds a few counts of this clone. This chain links TRBV19 with TRBJ1-6; D uncertain. Deletions cut 5 bases from V and 5 bases from J, with 19 bases between. This CDR3 comprises 17 residues. CDR1 is LNHDA, CDR2 SQIVND, per germline (reference sequence). The CDR3: CASSPRKGRVDNSPLHF. CDR3 nucleotides: TGTGCCAGTAGTCCCCGGAAAGGGAGAGTCGATAATTCACCCCTCCACTTT.

The chain links TRBV5-6 to TRBJ1-6; 9 bases fit TRBD1. This CDR3 is built from 15 residues. Germline CDR1 reads SGHDT; CDR2 reads YYEEEE. V dropped 1 base and J dropped 9; count of bases not matched to a gene: 5. The CDR3 sequence is CASSLYGTGRSPLHF. The CDR3 bases are TGTGCCAGCAGCTTGTATGGGACAGGGCGTTCACCCCTCCACTTT.

The chain recombines TRBV4-1 with TRBJ2-3; a weak D match, TRBD2 (6 bases). The CDR3 contains 16 residues. Trimming stripped 4 bases from V and 0 bases from J, with 14 bases between. The germline V gene has CDR1 MGHRA and CDR2 YSYEKL. The CDR3 loop reads CASSPRAGSSTDTQYF. As DNA, the CDR3 is TGCGCCAGCAGCCCCCGAGCGGGTTCTAGCACAGATACGCAGTATTTT.

Note on this clone: This same CDR3 is encoded by further DNA sequences in the sample. This rearrangement joins TRBV6-1 to TRBJ1-2; D gene uncertain. The CDR3 consists of 12 residues. Trimming took off 3 bases at V and 1 base at J, with 3 bases between the two ends. Per germline, CDR1 MNHNS and CDR2 SASEGT. This CDR3 reads CASSDINYGYTF. In DNA, the CDR3 is TGTGCCAGCAGTGACATTAACTATGGCTACACCTTC.

V gene TRBV4-1 combines with J gene TRBJ1-2; D gene unclear. Germline CDR1 MGHRA, CDR2 YSYEKL. This CDR3 has 14 residues. Trimming left V 5 bases short and J 8 bases short, with 18 bases between. CDR3 amino acids: CASSLAPNFRGYTF. CDR3 nucleotide sequence: TGCGCCAGCAGCTTGGCACCGAATTTCAGAGGCTACACCTTC.

Here the CDR3 reads CASSWDRGNYGYTF. In DNA, the CDR3 is TGTGCCAGCAGCTGGGACAGGGGCAACTATGGCTACACCTTC. The chain links TRBV9 to TRBJ1-2; 10 nucleotides agree with TRBD1. Germline-derived CDR1 and CDR2 are SGDLS and YYNGEE. V lost 4 bases to trimming and J lost 2 bases; unmatched junction nucleotides: 2. The CDR3 has 14 amino acids.

This clone occurred a few times. V and J are TRBV7-3 and TRBJ2-7, with D possibly matching TRBD1 (6 bases). V was trimmed by 0 bases and J by 6 bases, leaving 9 bases between them. CDR1 SGHTA and CDR2 FQGTGA come from the germline V gene. The CDR3 consists of 13 residues. CDR3 amino acids: CASSLTRGSEQYF. As DNA, the CDR3 is TGTGCCAGCAGCTTAACGAGGGGGTCCGAGCAGTACTTC.

The chain links TRBV20-1 to TRBJ1-5, with D maybe TRBD1 (5 bases). The CDR3 runs to 14 residues. V lost 3 bases, J lost 6 bases, and 15 bases lay in between. Germline CDR1 reads DFQATT; CDR2 reads SNEGSKA (reference sequence). The CDR3, as DNA: TGCAGTGCTAGTCCGAACCCTCAGGGTCAGCCCCAGCATTTT. It yields the protein CSASPNPQGQPQHF.

V gene TRBV7-9 combines with J gene TRBJ1-3, with 7 positions matching TRBD1. Looked up from germline, CDR1 is SEHNR and CDR2 is FQNEAQ (reference sequence). Losses at the gene ends were 5 bases for V and 3 bases for J; bases not matched to a gene: 4. The CDR3 contains 14 residues. The CDR3 protein is CASSPGTDGNTIYF. For the CDR3, the DNA is TGTGCCAGCAGCCCGGGGACAGATGGAAACACCATATATTTT.

The chain couples TRBV11-2 to TRBJ2-1; 9 nucleotides agree with TRBD1. CDR3 size: 13 residues. Trimming at V came to 5 bases and at J to 10 bases, leaving 6 bases not matched to a gene. Germline assignment: CDR1 SGHAT and CDR2 FQNNGV. CDR3 sequence: CASSTGQGREQFF. The CDR3 DNA follows: TGTGCCAGCAGCACCGGACAGGGGAGGGAGCAGTTCTTC.

The chain uses TRBV24-1 and TRBJ1-2, with TRBD1 matching 7 bases. V was pared by 3 bases and J by 5 bases, with 8 bases of the junction left unmatched. Germline V gene sequence: CDR1 KGHDR, CDR2 SFDVKD. The CDR3 spans 15 residues. CDR3 amino acids: CATSDNAGGPYGYTF. The CDR3 region has the DNA TGTGCCACCAGTGATAATGCAGGGGGTCCGTATGGCTACACCTTC.

J is TRBJ2-1 and V is TRBV4-2; a weak D match, TRBD1 (6 bases). The V and J ends lost 3 bases and 5 bases respectively, with 11 bases between them. Germline CDR1 reads LGHNA; CDR2 reads YNFKEQ. CDR3 length: 14 amino acids. The CDR3 DNA is TGTGCCAGCAGCCACGTACAGGGCGACAATGAGCAGTTCTTC. Translated: CASSHVQGDNEQFF.

This rearrangement joins TRBV15 to TRBJ2-5; the D gene is possibly TRBD2 (7 bases). Germline V lookup: CDR1 LNHNV, CDR2 YYDKDF (reference sequence). Trimming took 2 bases from V and 4 from J, leaving 17 bases between them. This CDR3 comprises 16 residues. The CDR3 nucleotides are TGTGCCACCAGCAGATCGCGGGGGCTGGCTGTAGAGACCCAGTACTTC. Its translation is CATSRSRGLAVETQYF.

CDR3 nucleotides: TGTGCCAGCGGCCACTCAGGCAGGGCCTACGAGCAGTACTTC. As protein: CASGHSGRAYEQYF. The chain couples TRBV6-5 to TRBJ2-7; D may be TRBD1 (5 bases). The CDR3 covers 14 residues. Per germline, CDR1 MNHEY and CDR2 SVGAGI. V lost 8 bases and J lost 2, with 16 bases in between.

The rearrangement uses TRBV7-3 and TRBJ2-7, with TRBD1 as a possible D gene (6 bases). Germline CDR1 is SGHTA and CDR2 is FQGTGA. The CDR3 loop spans 13 amino acids. V lost 5 bases, J lost 2 bases, and 10 bases lay in between. The CDR3 reads CASSLHRAYEQYF. CDR3 DNA sequence: TGTGCCAGCAGCCTCCACAGGGCCTACGAGCAGTACTTC. Full variable domain (outside the CDR3, taken from reference TRBV7-3 and TRBJ2-7): GAGVSQTPSNKVTEKGKYVELRCDPISGHTALYWYRQSLGQGPEFLIYFQGTGAADDSGLPNDRFFAVRPEGSVSTLKIQRTERGDSAVYLCASSLHRAYEQYFGPGTRLTVT.